This TCR beta chain is drawn from a study of cytomegalovirus exposure and HLA in healthy donors. In regard to this clone: The antigen is not known.

Germline CDR1 reads SGHRS; CDR2 reads YFSETQ. The CDR3 totals 15 residues. V was pared by 4 bases and J by 4 bases, with 8 bases of the junction left unmatched. PCR amplification relied on 60 Vbeta primers (plus 13 Jbeta primers). Measured with immunoSEQ multiplex PCR; TCRdb has only the in-frame clones, and not every one. The profile covers about 93,000 clones, with about two thirds appearing a single time and 5.9% taken by the ten largest. Findings and caveats of the study: Differences between HLA loci emerged in a later analysis of TCR association rates, with DRB1 most and HLA-C fewest. Analyses of presence and absence presupposed an approximately uniform sequencing depth across donors.

J is TRBJ1-2 and V is TRBV5-1; 9 nucleotides line up with TRBD1. This receptor was obtained from a boy aged 5-17 years in good health and CMV-seropositive. Sequencing was done on a sample of PBMCs. In DNA form, the CDR3 reads TGCGCCAGCAGCGGGGGGACAGGGCACCCCTATGGCTACACCTTC. Translation gives CASSGGTGHPYGYTF.